This TCR beta chain was documented in a study of control samples from healthy donors and cancer patients. The assay was immunoSEQ multiplex PCR, and TCRdb's table has in-frame clones only and misses some. Of fewer than 110,000 clones listed, approximately 90% are singletons. With V trimmed by 8 bases and J by 2 bases, 8 bases remained unmatched. Germline-derived CDR1 and CDR2 are SNHLY and FYNNEI. The CDR3 contains 15 residues. This chain links TRBV2 with TRBJ2-2, with 7 bases aligning to TRBD1. This receptor was taken from a man aged 60 to 69 with lung cancer. Material: PBMCs. CDR3 residues: CASVKGQINTGELFF. The CDR3 DNA follows: TGTGCCAGCGTAAAGGGACAGATCAACACCGGGGAGCTGTTTTTT.